In its sample, the clone carrying this T cell receptor (beta chain) was seen a few times. These data are taken from a study of blood T cells in healthy people across ages. V was trimmed by 5 bases and J by 2 bases, leaving 11 bases between them. This CDR3 is 14 amino acids long. CDR1 and CDR2 (germline): KGHDR, SFDVKD. For the second PCR, which ran for roughly 6 to 12 cycles, a sample-barcoded 5' primer and a J-beta primer mix were used. TCRdb analysed the 5' RACE reads with MiXCR anew, one entry per CDR3 protein. The sample includes roughly 1 million distinct CDR3 sequences, less than 25% of them seen just once. These data were likewise used in another study, on T cells of mothers and their children.

The clonotype was recovered from a girl aged 2 to 9 in good health. This rearrangement joins TRBV24-1 to TRBJ2-5, with D tentatively TRBD1 or TRBD2 (5 bases each). The material sequenced was blood. CDR3 in amino acids: CATSVGTEQETQYF. The CDR3 nucleotides are TGTGCCACCAGTGTCGGGACGGAGCAAGAGACCCAGTACTTC.